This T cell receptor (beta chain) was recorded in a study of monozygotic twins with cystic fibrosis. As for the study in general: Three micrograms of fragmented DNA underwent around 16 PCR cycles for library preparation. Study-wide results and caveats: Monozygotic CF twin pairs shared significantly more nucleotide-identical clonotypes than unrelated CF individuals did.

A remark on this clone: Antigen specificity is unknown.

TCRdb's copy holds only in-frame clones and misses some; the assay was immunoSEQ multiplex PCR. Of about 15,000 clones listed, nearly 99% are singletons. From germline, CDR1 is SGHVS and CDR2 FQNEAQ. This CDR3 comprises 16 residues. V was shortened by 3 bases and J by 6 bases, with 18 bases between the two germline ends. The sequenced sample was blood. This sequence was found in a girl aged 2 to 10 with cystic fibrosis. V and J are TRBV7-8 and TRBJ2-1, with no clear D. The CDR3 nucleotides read TGTGCCAGCAGCTTTAGTAAGGCAGAGAGGACCAATGAGCAGTTCTTC. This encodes CASSFSKAERTNEQFF.